A single sample gave rise to the 9 T cell receptor beta chains below, sequenced in a study of T-cell reconstitution after alpha-beta-depleted transplantation in children. Unique molecular identifiers tagged the TCRbeta library. TCRdb passed the PCR reads through MiXCR, listing each CDR3 protein once. The repertoire holds 55,000 to 70,000 distinct CDR3 sequences, approximately 11% seen once, with roughly an eighth in the top ten. Here the sequenced sample was PBMCs, taken before TCRalphabeta/CD19-depleted stem cell transplant. The receptor source for this set is a boy aged 5-17 years with acute myeloid leukemia, due to receive a stem cell transplant.

This clonotype showed up many times. The chain employs TRBV6-9 and TRBJ2-3; no reliable D call. Germline CDR1 and CDR2: MNHGY and SVAAGI. Trimming left V 4 bases short and J 3 bases short, with 11 bases between. This CDR3 contains 14 residues. Here the CDR3 reads CASSSNRATDTQYF. CDR3 in DNA: TGTGCCAGCAGTTCTAATAGGGCTACAGATACGCAGTATTTT.

This chain uses TRBV7-2 with TRBJ2-1; D not certain. The CDR3 spans 12 residues. The germline V gene has CDR1 SGHTA and CDR2 FQGNSA. Trimming left V 8 bases short and J 5 bases short, with 10 bases between. As DNA, the CDR3 is TGTGCCAGCCCCCCGAGAGACAATGAGCAGTTCTTC. Its protein product is CASPPRDNEQFF.

The sample holds many counts of this clonotype. The chain links TRBV28 to TRBJ1-1; D not certain. The CDR3 runs 14 residues. The V gene lost 0 bases and the J gene lost 1 base, with 6 bases spanning the gap. Germline V gene sequence: CDR1 MDHEN, CDR2 SYDVKM. The chain's CDR3 is CASSLWSQNTEAFF. DNA of the CDR3: TGTGCCAGCAGTTTATGGTCCCAGAACACTGAAGCTTTCTTT.

The table lists this clonotype with many counts. V and J are TRBV5-1 and TRBJ2-7; 10 bases line up with TRBD2. The CDR3 spans 16 residues. J gave up 1 base and V 5 bases, and 9 bases lay outside the gene matches. The germline V gene encodes CDR1 SGHRS and CDR2 YFSETQ. CDR3 sequence: CASSRIAGGGSYEQYF. The DNA of the CDR3 is TGCGCCAGCAGTCGAATAGCGGGGGGCGGGTCCTACGAGCAGTACTTC.

The V and J genes are TRBV10-3 and TRBJ2-1; D is uncertain. The V gene lost 3 bases and the J gene lost 12 bases, with 12 bases spanning the gap. Germline CDR1 ENHRY, CDR2 SYGVKD. The CDR3 runs to 12 residues. The CDR3 loop is CAISDSGWGQFF. CDR3 DNA sequence: TGTGCCATCAGTGATTCTGGGTGGGGGCAGTTCTTC.

At least ten counts were recorded for this clonotype. The chain links TRBV29-1 to TRBJ2-1, with D possibly matching TRBD2 (6 bases). Germline values: CDR1 SQVTM, CDR2 ANQGSEA. Trimming left V 3 bases short and J 8 bases short, with 17 bases between. The CDR3 loop spans 14 amino acids. The CDR3 region is CSVESWRVSHEQFF. In nucleotides, the CDR3 is TGCAGCGTTGAGAGTTGGAGGGTTAGCCATGAGCAGTTCTTC.

This clonotype showed up many times. The chain recombines TRBV20-1 with TRBJ1-1; perhaps TRBD1 as D (5 bases). Germline V lookup: CDR1 DFQATT, CDR2 SNEGSKA (reference sequence). V dropped 3 bases and J dropped 4 bases, with 18 bases sitting between them. This CDR3 has 15 amino acids. Here the CDR3 DNA reads TGCAGTGCTAGGAGGTCAGGGCGGTTGGTCACTGAAGCTTTCTTT. It translates to CSARRSGRLVTEAFF.

At least ten counts were recorded for this clonotype. The V and J genes are TRBV15 and TRBJ2-2; no clear D gene. The germline CDR1 and CDR2 sequences are LNHNV and YYDKDF (reference sequence). V was pared by 0 bases and J by 1 base, with 9 bases between. The CDR3 contains 16 residues. CDR3 amino acids: CATSRDSSLNTGELFF. The CDR3 DNA sequence: TGTGCCACCAGCAGAGATTCCAGCCTGAACACCGGGGAGCTGTTTTTT.

The chain couples TRBV6-1 to TRBJ1-6; D unclear. Trimming cost V 6 bases and J 9 bases, with 12 bases left between them. Germline loops: CDR1 MNHNS, CDR2 SASEGT. There are 13 residues in the CDR3. The CDR3 is CASRVTASSPLHF. CDR3 in DNA: TGTGCCAGCAGGGTTACAGCGTCTTCACCCCTCCACTTT.